The clone carrying this TCR beta chain was observed a single time. The data derive from a study of control samples from healthy donors and cancer patients. Germline CDR1 LNHDA, CDR2 SQIVND (reference sequence). This CDR3 contains 15 residues. Between the trimmed V and J ends, which lost 4 bases and 0 bases, there was a span of 10 bases. Libraries were prepared by immunoSEQ multiplex PCR; TCRdb keeps only in-frame clonotypes and omits some of them. The sample has roughly 41,000 clones; approximately 94% are singletons. The chain employs TRBV19 and TRBJ2-1; the D gene is possibly TRBD1 (6 bases). The sequence was collected from a man aged 55 to 70 in good health. Sequencing was done on a sample of blood. In DNA, the CDR3 is TGTGCCAGTAGTAAAGCGGACAGCTCCTACAATGAGCAGTTCTTC. Its translation is CASSKADSSYNEQFF.